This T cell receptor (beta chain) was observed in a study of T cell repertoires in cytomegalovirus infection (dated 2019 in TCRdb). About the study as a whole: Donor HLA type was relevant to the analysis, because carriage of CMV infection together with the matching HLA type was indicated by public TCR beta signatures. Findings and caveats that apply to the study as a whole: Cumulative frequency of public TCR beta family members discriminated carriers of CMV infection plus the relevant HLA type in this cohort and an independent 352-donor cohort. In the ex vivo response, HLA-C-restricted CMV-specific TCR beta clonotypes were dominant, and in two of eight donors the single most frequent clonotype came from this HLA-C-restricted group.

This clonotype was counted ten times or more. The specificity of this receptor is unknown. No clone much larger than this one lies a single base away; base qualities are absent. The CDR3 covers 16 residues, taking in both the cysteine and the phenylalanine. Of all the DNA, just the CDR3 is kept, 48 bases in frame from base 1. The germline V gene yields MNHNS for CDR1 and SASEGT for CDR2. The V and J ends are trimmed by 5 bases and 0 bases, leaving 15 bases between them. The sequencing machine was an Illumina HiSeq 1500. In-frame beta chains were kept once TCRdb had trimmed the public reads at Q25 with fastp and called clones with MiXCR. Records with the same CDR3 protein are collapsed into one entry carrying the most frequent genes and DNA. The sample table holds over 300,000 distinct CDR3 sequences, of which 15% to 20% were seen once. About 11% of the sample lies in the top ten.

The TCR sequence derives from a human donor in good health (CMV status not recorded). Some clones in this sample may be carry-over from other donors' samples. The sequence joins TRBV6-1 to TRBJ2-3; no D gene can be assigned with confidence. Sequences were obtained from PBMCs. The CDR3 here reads CASSYGLRISTDTQYF. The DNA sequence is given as TGTGCCAGCAGTTACGGCCTTCGCATTAGCACAGATACGCAGTATTTT.